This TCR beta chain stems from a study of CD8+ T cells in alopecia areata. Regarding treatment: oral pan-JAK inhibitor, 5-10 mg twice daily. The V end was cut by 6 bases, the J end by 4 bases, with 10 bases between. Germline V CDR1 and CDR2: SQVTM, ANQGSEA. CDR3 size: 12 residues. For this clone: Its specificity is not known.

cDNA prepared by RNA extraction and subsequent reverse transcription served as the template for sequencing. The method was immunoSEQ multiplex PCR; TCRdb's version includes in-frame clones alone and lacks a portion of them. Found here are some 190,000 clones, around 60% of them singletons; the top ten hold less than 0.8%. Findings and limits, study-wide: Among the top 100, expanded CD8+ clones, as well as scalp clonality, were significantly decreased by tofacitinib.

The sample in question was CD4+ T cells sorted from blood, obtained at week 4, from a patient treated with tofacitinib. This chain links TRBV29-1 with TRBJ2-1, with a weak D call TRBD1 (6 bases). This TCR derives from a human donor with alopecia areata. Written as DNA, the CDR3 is TGCAGCGTAACCACAGGGTACAATGAGCAGTTCTTC. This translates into CSVTTGYNEQFF.